The next 30 T cell receptor beta chains were all read from a single sample in a study of blood T cell repertoires in COVID-19. The table came from immunoSEQ multiplex PCR; TCRdb's copy has only in-frame clones and leaves some out. The repertoire holds about 310,000 clones, with nearly 90% as singletons. Material: PBMCs or T cells enriched from blood (not recorded which). The receptors were gathered from a woman aged 18-30 years with acute COVID-19.

CDR3 nucleotide sequence: TGTGCCAGCAGCTTAGGGGACAGGGGATATGGCTACACCTTC. As protein: CASSLGDRGYGYTF. The chain carries TRBV5-6 and TRBJ1-2; 10 bases fit TRBD1. This CDR3 has 14 amino acids. Trimming removed 2 bases from V and 5 bases from J; junction bases left unmatched: 3. In germline, CDR1 is SGHDT, CDR2 YYEEEE.

This chain links TRBV9 with TRBJ2-3; 13 nucleotides agree with TRBD2. CDR3 size: 16 residues. J lost 5 bases, V lost 4 bases, and 7 bases had no gene match. Germline V gene data show CDR1 as SGDLS and CDR2 as YYNGEE. This CDR3 reads CASSPRTSGSRDTQYF. CDR3 coding DNA: TGTGCCAGCAGCCCTCGGACTAGCGGGAGTAGAGATACGCAGTATTTT.

This sequence joins TRBV9 and TRBJ1-4; 7 nucleotides agree with TRBD1. Germline V gives CDR1 SGDLS, CDR2 YYNGEE. J lost 6 bases, V lost 0 bases, and 5 bases had no gene match. The CDR3 is made up of 15 amino acids. This CDR3 reads CASSVDDRVDEKLFF. The CDR3 nucleotides are TGTGCCAGCAGCGTAGACGACAGGGTGGATGAAAAACTGTTTTTT.

This chain's CDR3 is CASSLYAGAEDTQYF. CDR3 nucleotides: TGTGCCAGCAGTTTATACGCGGGAGCGGAAGATACGCAGTATTTT. V gene TRBV27 combines with J gene TRBJ2-3; 7 bases match TRBD2. Germline V lookup: CDR1 MNHEY, CDR2 SMNVEV (reference sequence). CDR3 length: 15 residues. The V gene end was trimmed by 1 base and the J gene end by 5 bases; junction bases not matched to a gene: 6.

J is TRBJ1-5 and V is TRBV27; D unresolved. Germline loops: CDR1 MNHEY, CDR2 SMNVEV (reference sequence). V lost 7 bases and J lost 0, with 13 bases in between. This CDR3 is 15 amino acids long. The CDR3 region has the DNA TGTGCCAGCAACCCCGGAGCTCTTAGCAATCAGCCCCAGCATTTT. This codes for CASNPGALSNQPQHF.

This sequence joins TRBV2 and TRBJ1-2; the D gene is possibly TRBD1 (5 bases). CDR1 SNHLY and CDR2 FYNNEI come from the germline V gene. This CDR3 comprises 13 residues. V gave up 3 bases and J gave up 10 bases, with 15 bases separating them. Written as DNA, the CDR3 is TGTGCCAGCAGTGAGGCAGGCCGGGGGTTCTACACCTTC. Translating gives CASSEAGRGFYTF.

The sample holds a few counts of this clone. The chain joins TRBV7-9 to TRBJ2-7; D unclear. V lost 2 bases, J lost 10 bases, and 12 bases lay in between. The CDR3 consists of 12 residues. Germline V gene lookup returns CDR1 SEHNR and CDR2 FQNEAQ (reference sequence). The CDR3 DNA reads as TGTGCCAGCAGCTTACCGCTCAGCGAACAGTACTTC. It encodes CASSLPLSEQYF. Together with reference TRBV7-9 and TRBJ2-7, the CDR3 gives the full variable domain: DTGVSQNPRHKITKRGQNVTFRCDPISEHNRLYWYRQTLGQGPEFLTYFQNEAQLEKSRLLSDRFSAERPKGSFSTLEIQRTEQGDSAMYLCASSLPLSEQYFGPGTRLTVT.

The rearrangement uses TRBV27 and TRBJ1-3, with D uncertain. Germline V gene data show CDR1 as MNHEY and CDR2 as SMNVEV (reference sequence). The germline V and J ends were trimmed by 10 bases and 8 bases, with 24 bases remaining between them. The CDR3 covers 15 residues. The CDR3 region is CATSPTGFVRDTIYF. CDR3 coding DNA: TGTGCCACTTCCCCGACCGGGTTCGTTCGAGACACCATATATTTT.

The CDR3 bases are TGTGCCAGTTCCCTCAGGGGGCTTAACACCGGGGAGCTGTTTTTT. Its translation is CASSLRGLNTGELFF. The rearrangement joins TRBV19 to TRBJ2-2; 8 nucleotides match TRBD1. CDR1 LNHDA and CDR2 SQIVND come from the germline V gene (reference sequence). V trimming: 8 bases; J trimming: 2 bases; junction bases outside the gene matches: 7. There are 15 residues in the CDR3.

The CDR3 reads CASSPAGERYEQYF. The DNA for the CDR3 is TGTGCCAGTAGTCCAGCGGGGGAGAGGTACGAGCAGTACTTC. V usage is TRBV19 and J usage is TRBJ2-7, with 8 positions matching TRBD2. CDR3 size: 14 residues. The V and J ends lost 5 bases and 4 bases, in that order; junction bases with no gene match: 7. Germline CDR1 LNHDA, CDR2 SQIVND (reference sequence).

V and J are TRBV11-2 and TRBJ2-3, with a tentative D call TRBD2 (6 bases). Deletions cut 7 bases from V and 0 bases from J, with 14 bases between. This CDR3 has 15 amino acids. Germline V gene lookup returns CDR1 SGHAT and CDR2 FQNNGV. CDR3 amino acids: CASTGASGSTDTQYF. Here the CDR3 DNA reads TGTGCCAGCACCGGGGCCAGCGGGAGCACAGATACGCAGTATTTT.

V gene TRBV25-1 combines with J gene TRBJ2-7; weak D call: TRBD1 (7 bases). This CDR3 has 15 residues. Germline V gene lookup returns CDR1 MGHDK and CDR2 SYGVNS. V was trimmed by 3 bases and J by 2 bases, leaving 14 bases between them. CDR3 nucleotides: TGTGCCAGCAGTGATAGGCGGGACAGCCCCTACGAGCAGTACTTC. Translated: CASSDRRDSPYEQYF.

The CDR3 bases are TGTGCCAGCAGTCCTCTAAAGGGGAAGGACCAGCCCCAGCATTTT. Translating gives CASSPLKGKDQPQHF. The rearrangement uses TRBV6-5 and TRBJ1-5; possible D gene TRBD1, 5 bases. Germline CDR1 is MNHEY and CDR2 is SVGAGI. This CDR3 contains 15 residues. With 5 bases removed from V and 7 bases from J, the gap between germline ends came to 18 bases.

The chain has TRBV24-1 and TRBJ1-2; a weak D match, TRBD1 (5 bases). V shed 5 bases and J shed 2 bases, with 8 bases lying between them. The CDR3 is 13 residues long. From germline, CDR1 is KGHDR and CDR2 SFDVKD. The CDR3 coding sequence is TGTGCCACCAGTGCCTCAGGGAACTATGGCTACACCTTC. It translates to CATSASGNYGYTF.

The genes are TRBV7-3 and TRBJ2-1; D unresolved. Per the germline V gene, CDR1 is SGHTA and CDR2 is FQGTGA. This CDR3 has 17 residues. Trimming removed 0 bases at V and 0 bases at J, with 12 bases between. CDR3 region: CASSLTAVALSYNEQFF. The DNA of the CDR3 is TGTGCCAGCAGCTTAACTGCTGTAGCTCTCTCCTACAATGAGCAGTTCTTC.

The chain carries TRBV11-2 and TRBJ2-7, with TRBD2 matching 10 bases. CDR3 length: 15 residues. J gave up 3 bases and V 6 bases, and 8 bases lay outside the gene matches. The germline gives CDR1 SGHAT, CDR2 FQNNGV. CDR3 DNA: TGTGCCAGCAGTTCCGGGGTAGCGGGAGGCTACGAGCAGTACTTC. Its protein is CASSSGVAGGYEQYF.

This sequence joins TRBV6-5 and TRBJ1-1; TRBD1 aligns across 9 bases. Trimming at V came to 10 bases and at J to 0 bases, leaving 9 bases not matched to a gene. This CDR3 has 15 residues. In germline, CDR1 is MNHEY, CDR2 SVGAGI. The CDR3 DNA sequence: TGTGCCACGGCCCGGGACAGGGAGGTGAACACTGAAGCTTTCTTT. It is translated as CATARDREVNTEAFF.

This rearrangement joins TRBV12-3 or TRBV12-4 to TRBJ1-2; D might be TRBD1 (5 bases). CDR3 length: 13 residues. Trimming stripped 6 bases from V and 8 bases from J, with 16 bases between. The CDR3 nucleotides are TGTGCCAGCAGCACCTTCAGGGCAAGCGGCTACACCTTC. Amino acids: CASSTFRASGYTF.

The gene calls are TRBV30 and TRBJ2-1; TRBD1 aligns across 10 bases. Germline-derived CDR1 and CDR2 are GTSNPN and SVGIG (reference sequence). CDR3 length: 14 residues. The ends lost 1 base at V and 8 bases at J; junction bases unmatched: 5. The CDR3 DNA reads as TGTGCCTGGAGTGAAGGGACAGGGGTTTATGAGCAGTTCTTC. Translated, it gives CAWSEGTGVYEQFF.

The chain joins TRBV6-5 to TRBJ2-2; 7 nucleotides line up with TRBD2. Trimming cost V 6 bases and J 4 bases; bases outside gene matches: 8. CDR1 is MNHEY, CDR2 SVGAGI, per germline. The CDR3 covers 15 residues. Written as DNA, the CDR3 is TGTGCCAGCAGAAGGGCGGGACTACTCACCGGGGAGCTGTTTTTT. The encoded protein is CASRRAGLLTGELFF.

This clone was detected a few times. The V gene is TRBV13, the J gene TRBJ1-2, with TRBD1 matching 12 bases. Germline V gene lookup returns CDR1 PRHDT and CDR2 FYEKMQ (reference sequence). With 4 bases clipped from V and 4 bases from J, the junction kept 13 bases outside the gene matches. This CDR3 has 18 residues. CDR3 DNA: TGTGCCAGCAGCTCCGACCGGGACAGGGGGCGACCGGGCTATGGCTACACCTTC. Translation: CASSSDRDRGRPGYGYTF.

This clone was counted a single time. The V call is TRBV30, the J call TRBJ1-5; TRBD1 aligns across 9 bases. Unmatched junction bases numbered 7, after V lost 3 bases and J lost 10 bases. This CDR3 is 13 amino acids long. Germline V gene data show CDR1 as GTSNPN and CDR2 as SVGIG (reference sequence). CDR3 amino acids: CAWRGQGWGPQHF. CDR3 DNA sequence: TGTGCCTGGAGGGGACAGGGTTGGGGTCCCCAGCATTTT.

V usage is TRBV10-3 and J usage is TRBJ2-1, with 7 bases lining up with TRBD2. Germline CDR1 is ENHRY and CDR2 is SYGVKD. Trimming at V came to 4 bases and at J to 7 bases, leaving 10 bases not matched to a gene. This CDR3 has 15 residues. The CDR3 sequence is CAISAPGRHRNEQFF. In nucleotides, the CDR3 is TGTGCCATCAGTGCCCCCGGGAGGCACCGGAATGAGCAGTTCTTC.

The V call is TRBV28, the J call TRBJ1-5, with a possible D match to TRBD1 (5 bases). Trimming shortened V by 7 bases and J by 6 bases, and 16 bases separated the two germline ends. CDR1 and CDR2 (germline): MDHEN, SYDVKM. The CDR3 extends over 14 amino acids. The CDR3 loop is CASIGGEKSQPQHF. CDR3 DNA sequence: TGTGCCAGCATTGGGGGGGAAAAGAGTCAGCCCCAGCATTTT.

This chain joins TRBV4-1 and TRBJ2-2; TRBD1 is a possible D gene (5 bases). The CDR3 has 12 amino acids. CDR1 and CDR2 from the germline V gene are MGHRA and YSYEKL. V lost 5 bases to trimming and J lost 6 bases, with 7 bases between them. The DNA of the CDR3 is TGCGCCAGCAGCGTAGGGGCCGGGGAGCTGTTTTTT. It specifies CASSVGAGELFF.

This sequence joins TRBV7-3 and TRBJ2-2, with D unclear. Germline V gene sequence: CDR1 SGHTA, CDR2 FQGTGA. CDR3 size: 17 residues. V was cut by 1 base and J by 0 bases, with 12 bases left in between. The CDR3 is CASSLIRATANTGELFF. CDR3 DNA sequence: TGTGCCAGCAGCTTAATTAGAGCTACCGCGAACACCGGGGAGCTGTTTTTT. The full variable domain, in which reference TRBV7-3 and TRBJ2-2 provide the parts outside the CDR3, is GAGVSQTPSNKVTEKGKYVELRCDPISGHTALYWYRQSLGQGPEFLIYFQGTGAADDSGLPNDRFFAVRPEGSVSTLKIQRTERGDSAVYLCASSLIRATANTGELFFGEGSRLTVL.

The gene calls are TRBV3-1 (or the pseudogene TRBV3-2) and TRBJ1-2; D ambiguous. Trimming removed 6 bases from V and 0 bases from J, with 11 bases in between. CDR1 and CDR2 (germline): LGHDT, YNNKEL (reference sequence). The CDR3 runs to 14 residues. CDR3 amino acids: CASSPSRANYGYTF. CDR3 bases: TGTGCCAGCAGTCCCAGCCGGGCTAACTATGGCTACACCTTC.

The V and J genes are TRBV27 and TRBJ2-7; 10 bases line up with TRBD2. CDR1 MNHEY and CDR2 SMNVEV come from the germline V gene (reference sequence). The V segment lost 5 bases and the J segment 7 bases; nucleotides outside the gene matches: 14. The CDR3 spans 16 residues. The chain's CDR3 is CASSNLKGLASDEQYF. The CDR3 bases are TGTGCCAGCAGTAATCTTAAGGGACTAGCGTCCGATGAGCAGTACTTC.

The chain recombines TRBV5-1 with TRBJ2-1; TRBD2 agrees at 8 bases. In germline, CDR1 is SGHRS, CDR2 YFSETQ. Unmatched junction bases numbered 6, after V lost 4 bases and J lost 0 bases. CDR3 size: 16 residues. The CDR3 DNA reads as TGCGCCAGCAGCCCGTCTAGCGGGTACTCCTACAATGAGCAGTTCTTC. Translating it yields CASSPSSGYSYNEQFF.

This clone was detected once. V gene TRBV5-1 combines with J gene TRBJ2-1; D gene uncertain. With 0 bases removed from V and 8 bases from J, the gap between germline ends came to 9 bases. Germline CDR1 SGHRS, CDR2 YFSETQ. The CDR3 has 13 residues. In DNA form, the CDR3 reads TGCGCCAGCAGCTTGGGTCGGAGTGATGAGCAGTTCTTC. It is translated as CASSLGRSDEQFF.